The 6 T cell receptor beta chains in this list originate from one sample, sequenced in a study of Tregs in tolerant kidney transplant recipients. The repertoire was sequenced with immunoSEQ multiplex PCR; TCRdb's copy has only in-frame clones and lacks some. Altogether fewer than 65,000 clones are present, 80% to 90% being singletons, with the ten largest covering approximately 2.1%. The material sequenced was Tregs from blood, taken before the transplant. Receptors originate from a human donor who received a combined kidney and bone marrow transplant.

In nucleotides, the CDR3 is TGTGCCAGCATTAGGGAGGGGCTGGTCACAGATACGCAGTATTTT. This encodes CASIREGLVTDTQYF. The chain is built from TRBV2 and TRBJ2-3; 7 bases agree with TRBD2. Trimming removed 7 bases from V and 2 bases from J; junction bases left unmatched: 9. Germline assignment: CDR1 SNHLY and CDR2 FYNNEI. The CDR3 is made up of 15 amino acids.

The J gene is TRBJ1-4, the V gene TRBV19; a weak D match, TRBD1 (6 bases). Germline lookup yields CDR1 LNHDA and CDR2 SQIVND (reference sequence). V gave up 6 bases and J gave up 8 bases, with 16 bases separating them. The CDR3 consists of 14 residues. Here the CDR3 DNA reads TGTGCCAGTAGCCTTTCGGGGGGCCGAGAAAAACTGTTTTTT. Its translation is CASSLSGGREKLFF.

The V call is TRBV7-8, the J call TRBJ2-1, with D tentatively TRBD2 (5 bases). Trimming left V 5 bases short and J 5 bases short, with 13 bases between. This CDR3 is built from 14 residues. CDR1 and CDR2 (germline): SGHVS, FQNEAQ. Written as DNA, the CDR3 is TGTGCCAGCAGCCTCGAGAGGGCAAACAATGAGCAGTTCTTC. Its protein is CASSLERANNEQFF.

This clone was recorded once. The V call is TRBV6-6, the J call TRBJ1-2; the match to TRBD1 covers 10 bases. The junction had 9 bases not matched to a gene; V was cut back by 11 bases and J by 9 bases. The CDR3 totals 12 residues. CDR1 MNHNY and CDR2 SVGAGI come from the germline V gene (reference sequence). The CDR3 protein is CASRTGGSSYTF. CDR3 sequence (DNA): TGTGCCTCCAGGACAGGGGGATCGAGCTACACCTTC.

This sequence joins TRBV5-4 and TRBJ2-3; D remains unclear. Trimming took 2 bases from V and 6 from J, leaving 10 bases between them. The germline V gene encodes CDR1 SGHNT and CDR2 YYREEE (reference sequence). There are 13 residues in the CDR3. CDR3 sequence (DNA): TGTGCCAGCAGCTTTCGGCCGACGGATACGCAGTATTTT. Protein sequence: CASSFRPTDTQYF.

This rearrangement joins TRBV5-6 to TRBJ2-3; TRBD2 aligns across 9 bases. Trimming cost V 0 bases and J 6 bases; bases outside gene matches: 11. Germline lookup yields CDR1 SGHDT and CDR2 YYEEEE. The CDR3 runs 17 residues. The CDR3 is CASSLVPSGVRGDTQYF. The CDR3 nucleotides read TGTGCCAGCAGCTTGGTCCCTAGCGGGGTTCGAGGGGATACGCAGTATTTT.